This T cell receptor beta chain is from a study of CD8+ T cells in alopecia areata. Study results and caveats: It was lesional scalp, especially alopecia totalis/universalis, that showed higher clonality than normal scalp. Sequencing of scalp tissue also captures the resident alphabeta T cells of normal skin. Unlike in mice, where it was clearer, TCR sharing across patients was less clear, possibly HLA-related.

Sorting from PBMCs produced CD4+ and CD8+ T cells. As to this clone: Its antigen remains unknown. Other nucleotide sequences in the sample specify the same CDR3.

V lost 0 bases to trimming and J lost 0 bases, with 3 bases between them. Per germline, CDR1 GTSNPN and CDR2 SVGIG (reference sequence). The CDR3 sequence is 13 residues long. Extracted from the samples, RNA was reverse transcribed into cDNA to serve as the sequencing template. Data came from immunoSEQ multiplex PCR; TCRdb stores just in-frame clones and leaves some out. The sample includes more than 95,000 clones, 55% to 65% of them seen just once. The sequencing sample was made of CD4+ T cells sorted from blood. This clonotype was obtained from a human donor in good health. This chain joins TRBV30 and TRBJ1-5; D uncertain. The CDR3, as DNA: TGTGCCTGGAGTGTAGGTAGCAATCAGCCCCAGCATTTT. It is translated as CAWSVGSNQPQHF.